Here is one T cell receptor (beta chain) with its context. The antigen is unknown. Clones were sequenced by immunoSEQ multiplex PCR, and TCRdb holds only the in-frame ones, with some missing. The sample contains fewer than 110,000 clones, 75% to 85% of which appear only once. These data belong to a study of glioma-infiltrating T cells after dendritic cell vaccination. Turning to the study itself: Dendritic cell vaccination trial patients had either newly diagnosed or recurrent glioblastoma. Autologous tumor lysate was loaded overnight onto monocyte-derived dendritic cells grown less than 8 days with IL-4 and GM-CSF. Notes on the study in general: TCR clonality showed no direct relationship with survival.

The CDR3 has 12 amino acids. Germline values: CDR1 SGHDN, CDR2 FVKESK. Trimming took 4 bases from V and 10 from J, leaving 8 bases between them. The TCR sequence derives from a human donor with glioblastoma. The rearrangement links TRBV14 to TRBJ1-6; no firm D call. The sequenced sample was blood, obtained before dendritic cell vaccination. This CDR3 reads CASSLGGSPLHF. The CDR3 DNA reads TGTGCCAGCAGCCTAGGAGGGTCACCCCTCCACTTT.